The 16 T cell receptor beta chains reported below all come from one sample, sequenced in a study of cytomegalovirus exposure and HLA in healthy donors. The primer mix had 60 Vbeta and 13 Jbeta primers. Some clones are missing from TCRdb's copy, which holds only in-frame ones; the method was immunoSEQ multiplex PCR. The sample includes about 98,000 clones, roughly 80% of them seen just once. The sequencing input was PBMCs. The receptors shown here come from a man aged 60 to 69 in good health and CMV-seropositive.

The rearrangement joins TRBV7-9 to TRBJ2-7; 9 positions match TRBD1. This CDR3 comprises 14 residues. The V gene's germline CDR1 is SEHNR and CDR2 FQNEAQ (reference sequence). J was trimmed by 2 bases and V by 4 bases; bases with no gene match: 3. The CDR3 is CASSSDRGAYEQYF. The CDR3 DNA reads TGTGCCAGCAGCTCAGACAGGGGGGCCTACGAGCAGTACTTC.

The chain has TRBV18 and TRBJ2-7; 11 nucleotides match TRBD2. Looked up from germline, CDR1 is KGHSH and CDR2 is LQKENI. The CDR3 loop spans 16 amino acids. J was trimmed by 0 bases and V by 4 bases; bases with no gene match: 5. The chain's CDR3 is CASSLPSGGPSYEQYF. The CDR3 region has the DNA TGTGCCAGCTCACTCCCTAGCGGGGGGCCCTCCTACGAGCAGTACTTC.

This sequence joins TRBV5-1 and TRBJ2-7; TRBD1 matches 8 bases. V lost 4 bases and J lost 4; bases outside the gene matches: 4. The CDR3 extends over 13 amino acids. Germline CDR1 is SGHRS and CDR2 is YFSETQ. CDR3 in amino acids: CASSPDRAYEQYF. DNA of the CDR3: TGCGCCAGCAGCCCGGACAGGGCGTACGAGCAGTACTTC.

The rearrangement joins TRBV5-4 to TRBJ2-5; 10 bases align to TRBD1. Losses at the gene ends were 1 base for V and 4 bases for J; bases not matched to a gene: 7. CDR3 length equals 16 residues. The V gene's germline CDR1 is SGHNT and CDR2 YYREEE (reference sequence). This CDR3 is CASSLFSRTGGETQYF. DNA of the CDR3: TGTGCCAGCAGCTTGTTTTCCCGGACAGGGGGAGAGACCCAGTACTTC.

V gene TRBV9 combines with J gene TRBJ2-4, with D possibly matching TRBD2 (6 bases). V was trimmed by 0 bases and J by 2 bases, leaving 9 bases between them. CDR1 is SGDLS and CDR2 is YYNGEE in the germline V gene. The CDR3 is 15 residues long. CDR3 sequence (DNA): TGTGCCAGCAGCGTAGCGGGGGAACCCAAAAACATTCAGTACTTC. Its translation: CASSVAGEPKNIQYF.

V is TRBV7-9 and J is TRBJ2-1; maybe TRBD2 (6 bases). CDR3 size: 12 residues. CDR1 and CDR2 (germline): SEHNR, FQNEAQ (reference sequence). The germline V and J ends were trimmed by 3 bases and 9 bases, with 9 bases remaining between them. The CDR3 DNA sequence: TGTGCCAGCAGCTTGTGGGGAGGTGAGCAGTTCTTC. Protein: CASSLWGGEQFF.

Concerning this clone: The conserved final phenylalanine or tryptophan is absent from the CDR3, which likely points to a read error. The DNA is left out, because the CDR3 cannot be placed on it with certainty; the CDR3 is given as TCRdb lists it. This sequence joins TRBV5-1 and TRBJ1-1; the D call TRBD1 from the table was never checked on the DNA. CDR1 and CDR2 (germline): SGHRS, YFSETQ. The CDR3 is 12 residues long, ends included. The CDR3 protein is CASSSRPQGQVL.

The rearrangement uses TRBV6-1 and TRBJ2-7; 8 bases match TRBD1. The germline gives CDR1 MNHNS, CDR2 SASEGT. Trimming took 2 bases from V and 2 from J; bases not matched to a gene: 8. This CDR3 has 16 residues. The CDR3 region is CASSEQGAIPTYEQYF. The CDR3 DNA reads TGTGCCAGCAGTGAACAGGGGGCGATCCCCACCTACGAGCAGTACTTC.

This CDR3 reads CASSQGVNRISGNTIYF. In DNA, the CDR3 is TGCGCCAGCAGCCAAGGGGTAAACAGAATCTCTGGAAACACCATATATTTT. The chain combines TRBV4-3 with TRBJ1-3; D ambiguous. This CDR3 comprises 17 residues. Germline V gene data show CDR1 as LGHNA and CDR2 as YSLEER. The ends were cut back, 1 base at V and 0 bases at J, with 13 bases in the middle.

The chain carries TRBV19 and TRBJ2-5; maybe TRBD1 (6 bases). This CDR3 is 14 amino acids long. Per germline, CDR1 LNHDA and CDR2 SQIVND (reference sequence). V was clipped by 1 base and J by 1 base, with 7 bases between them. The CDR3 DNA reads TGTGCCAGTAGTATAGTGACAGGCCAAGAGACCCAGTACTTC. It encodes CASSIVTGQETQYF.

The chain's CDR3 is CASGASHTAYEQYF. CDR3 bases: TGCGCCAGCGGAGCTTCCCATACGGCCTACGAGCAGTACTTC. This chain joins TRBV10-2 and TRBJ2-7; no firm D call. Trimming cost V 8 bases and J 2 bases, with 16 bases left between them. CDR3 length equals 14 residues. Per the germline V gene, CDR1 is WSHSY and CDR2 is SAAADI.

The CDR3 sequence: CASSLATGNTGELFF. The CDR3 nucleotides read TGTGCCAGCAGCTTAGCTACAGGGAACACCGGGGAGCTGTTTTTT. V gene TRBV11-3 combines with J gene TRBJ2-2; a weak D match, TRBD1 (5 bases). This CDR3 comprises 15 residues. Trimming removed 1 base from V and 1 base from J, with 7 bases in between. Germline lookup yields CDR1 SGHNT and CDR2 YENEEA. The complete variable domain, with remaining parts taken from reference TRBV11-3 and TRBJ2-2, reads EAGVVQSPRYKIIEKKQPVAFWCNPISGHNTLYWYLQNLGQGPELLIRYENEEAVDDSQLPKDRFSAERLKGVDSTLKIQPAELGDSAVYLCASSLATGNTGELFFGEGSRLTVL.

The rearrangement links TRBV6-1 to TRBJ1-1, with 10 bases matching TRBD1. This CDR3 is built from 14 residues. After removal of 6 bases from V and 3 bases from J, the junction contained 4 bases not matched to a gene. The germline CDR1 and CDR2 sequences are MNHNS and SASEGT. CDR3 sequence reads: CASRAGTGDTEAFF. The CDR3 DNA reads TGTGCCAGCAGAGCCGGGACAGGGGACACTGAAGCTTTCTTT.

In this sample, this clone turned up a few times. The chain is built from TRBV29-1 and TRBJ2-5; no clear D gene. CDR3 length equals 14 residues. V gave up 0 bases and J gave up 5 bases, with 13 bases separating them. Germline V gene lookup returns CDR1 SQVTM and CDR2 ANQGSEA. CDR3: CSVEDRSAVETQYF. The CDR3 DNA sequence: TGCAGCGTTGAAGATCGGAGTGCCGTGGAGACCCAGTACTTC.

The chain joins TRBV2 to TRBJ2-1; TRBD2 is a possible D gene (6 bases). The CDR3 is made up of 19 amino acids. Germline V gene lookup returns CDR1 SNHLY and CDR2 FYNNEI. V was trimmed by 2 bases and J by 3 bases, leaving 23 bases between them. CDR3 bases: TGTGCCAGCAGTGAACTCCCCCTCGGCTGGCTAGCGAGCTACAATGAGCAGTTCTTC. It encodes CASSELPLGWLASYNEQFF.

The V call is TRBV7-2, the J call TRBJ2-2; the D gene is possibly TRBD1 (5 bases). Germline V lookup: CDR1 SGHTA, CDR2 FQGNSA. The ends were cut back, 1 base at V and 4 bases at J, with 10 bases in the middle. The CDR3 is 15 residues long. CDR3: CASSLEGQGTGELFF. The CDR3 DNA follows: TGTGCCAGCAGCTTAGAGGGTCAGGGCACCGGGGAGCTGTTTTTT. The full variable domain, in which reference TRBV7-2 and TRBJ2-2 provide the parts outside the CDR3, is GAGVSQSPSNKVTEKGKDVELRCDPISGHTALYWYRQSLGQGLEFLIYFQGNSAPDKSGLPSDRFSAERTGGSVSTLTIQRTQQEDSAVYLCASSLEGQGTGELFFGEGSRLTVL.